The 30 T cell receptor beta chains below were found in one sample sequenced in a study of T cell responses to AZD1222 COVID-19 vaccine. Method: immunoSEQ multiplex PCR; TCRdb's copy keeps in-frame clones and lacks some. The profile shows 100,000 to 150,000 clones, more than 80% of them singletons. Specimen: peripheral blood, collected on day 0 of AZD1222 vaccination. These receptors originate from an adult in good health.

This sequence joins TRBV6-2 or TRBV6-3 and TRBJ1-1; D gene ambiguous. The length of the CDR3 is 14 residues. V lost 5 bases and J 0 bases, leaving 10 bases between the germline ends. The germline CDR1 and CDR2 sequences are MNHEY and SVGEGT. The CDR3 reads CASSPRGMNTEAFF. CDR3 nucleotides: TGTGCCAGCAGTCCCCGCGGCATGAACACTGAAGCTTTCTTT.

The rearrangement uses TRBV19 and TRBJ2-3, with TRBD2 matching 14 bases. With V trimmed by 7 bases and J by 4 bases, 7 bases remained unmatched. CDR3 length: 16 residues. Germline CDR1 and CDR2: LNHDA and SQIVND (reference sequence). The CDR3 coding sequence is TGTGCCAGTAACCCCCGGACTAGCGGGAGGTCAGATACGCAGTATTTT. Amino acid sequence: CASNPRTSGRSDTQYF. The whole variable domain, filled in from reference TRBV19 and TRBJ2-3, reads DGGITQSPKYLFRKEGQNVTLSCEQNLNHDAMYWYRQDPGQGLRLIYYSQIVNDFQKGDIAEGYSVSREKKESFPLTVTSAQKNPTAFYLCASNPRTSGRSDTQYFGPGTRLTVL.

The chain carries TRBV7-3 and TRBJ2-1, with 10 nucleotides matching TRBD1. The germline V gene has CDR1 SGHTA and CDR2 FQGTGA. V shed 3 bases, J shed 3 bases, and the junction held 2 bases outside the gene matches. The CDR3 runs 15 residues. The DNA for the CDR3 is TGTGCCAGCAGCTTGACAGGGGGCGGCTACAATGAGCAGTTCTTC. This encodes CASSLTGGGYNEQFF.

This clone was recorded only once. The rearrangement joins TRBV19 to TRBJ2-7; TRBD1 matches at 8 bases. Germline loops: CDR1 LNHDA, CDR2 SQIVND (reference sequence). This CDR3 contains 15 residues. Trimming removed 3 bases from V and 8 bases from J; junction bases left unmatched: 12. Here the CDR3 reads CASSITTGDFHKQYF. In DNA form, the CDR3 reads TGTGCCAGTAGTATCACGACAGGGGATTTTCACAAGCAGTACTTC.

The gene calls are TRBV24-1 and TRBJ1-1, with unresolved D. CDR1 and CDR2 from the germline V gene are KGHDR and SFDVKD. Trimming pared 3 bases from V and 4 bases from J, leaving 11 bases between. The CDR3 consists of 14 residues. The DNA of the CDR3 is TGTGCCACCAGTGATCCTGGACGGTCCACTGAAGCTTTCTTT. Encoded protein: CATSDPGRSTEAFF.

V and J are TRBV5-4 and TRBJ2-3; no firm D call. Germline values: CDR1 SGHNT, CDR2 YYREEE (reference sequence). This CDR3 has 15 residues. The V gene lost 0 bases and the J gene lost 0 bases, with 8 bases spanning the gap. The CDR3 spells CASSLDGGSTDTQYF. For the CDR3, the DNA is TGTGCCAGCAGCTTGGATGGTGGAAGCACAGATACGCAGTATTTT.

The gene calls are TRBV11-3 and TRBJ2-7, with a tentative D call TRBD2 (5 bases). V lost 4 bases to trimming and J lost 0 bases, with 10 bases between them. The CDR3 has 14 residues. Germline CDR1 is SGHNT and CDR2 is YENEEA. Here the CDR3 DNA reads TGTGCCAGCAGCTCCCGGACTCTCTCCTACGAGCAGTACTTC. Amino acids: CASSSRTLSYEQYF. The variable domain in full, with the rest retrieved from reference TRBV11-3 and TRBJ2-7, is EAGVVQSPRYKIIEKKQPVAFWCNPISGHNTLYWYLQNLGQGPELLIRYENEEAVDDSQLPKDRFSAERLKGVDSTLKIQPAELGDSAVYLCASSSRTLSYEQYFGPGTRLTVT.

The chain uses TRBV28 and TRBJ2-7; 7 nucleotides match TRBD2. Germline V gene lookup returns CDR1 MDHEN and CDR2 SYDVKM. This CDR3 is built from 13 residues. This CDR3 reads CVSGPAAFYEQYF. The CDR3 nucleotides read TGTGTTAGCGGGCCGGCTGCCTTCTACGAGCAGTACTTC.

Here the CDR3 reads CASSLQHQETQYF. The CDR3, as DNA: TGTGCCAGCAGCTTGCAGCACCAAGAGACCCAGTACTTC. The gene calls are TRBV5-6 and TRBJ2-5; D ambiguous. The CDR3 is 13 amino acids. Germline V CDR1 and CDR2: SGHDT, YYEEEE. V shed 1 base and J shed 0 bases, with 4 bases lying between them.

This clone was recorded once. The CDR3 loop reads CASSSPGTLSSYEQYF. The CDR3 DNA follows: TGTGCCAGCAGCTCGCCCGGGACACTTAGCTCCTACGAGCAGTACTTC. The V gene is TRBV5-5, the J gene TRBJ2-7, with a tentative D call TRBD1 (6 bases). Between the trimmed V and J ends, which lost 3 bases and 0 bases, there was a span of 16 bases. This CDR3 has 16 amino acids. Germline-derived CDR1 and CDR2 are SGHKS and YYEKEE (reference sequence).

This clone was counted once. J is TRBJ2-1 and V is TRBV11-3; D possibly corresponds to TRBD2 (7 bases). CDR3 length: 15 amino acids. Germline CDR1 is SGHNT and CDR2 is YENEEA. V dropped 1 base and J dropped 3 bases, with 10 bases sitting between them. This chain's CDR3 is CASSLGGGDYNEQFF. Here the CDR3 DNA reads TGTGCCAGCAGCTTAGGAGGGGGGGACTACAATGAGCAGTTCTTC.

The chain combines TRBV7-9 with TRBJ2-3; D is uncertain. V lost 7 bases, J lost 6 bases, and 17 bases lay in between. Germline CDR1 reads SEHNR; CDR2 reads FQNEAQ (reference sequence). CDR3 size: 14 residues. CDR3 in DNA: TGTGCCAGCACCCTAGGTTTAGGGTCTGATACGCAGTATTTT. As protein: CASTLGLGSDTQYF.

The genes are TRBV9 and TRBJ1-3; 7 nucleotides align to TRBD1. V gave up 3 bases and J gave up 4 bases; unmatched junction bases: 1. The CDR3 has 13 amino acids. The germline gives CDR1 SGDLS, CDR2 YYNGEE. DNA of the CDR3: TGTGCCAGCAGCGAGACAGGGGGAAACACCATATATTTT. Protein product: CASSETGGNTIYF.

The chain couples TRBV29-1 to TRBJ2-4; D is ambiguous. V was cut by 0 bases and J by 6 bases, with 18 bases left in between. Germline V gene lookup returns CDR1 SQVTM and CDR2 ANQGSEA. CDR3 length: 16 residues. The CDR3 coding sequence is TGCAGCGTTGAAGAACGAAGAGCAACTACTTTAAACATTCAGTACTTC. Encoded protein: CSVEERRATTLNIQYF.

The chain joins TRBV5-1 to TRBJ2-3, with 8 bases aligning to TRBD1. Germline V CDR1 and CDR2: SGHRS, YFSETQ. V shed 2 bases and J 4 bases; nucleotides not matched to a gene: 3. CDR3 size: 14 residues. The CDR3 spells CASSFAGGPDTQYF. CDR3 nucleotide sequence: TGCGCCAGCAGCTTCGCAGGGGGCCCAGATACGCAGTATTTT.

This sequence joins TRBV9 and TRBJ2-5; unclear D gene. The CDR3 totals 14 residues. Germline CDR1 is SGDLS and CDR2 is YYNGEE. Trimming removed 1 base at V and 5 bases at J, with 12 bases between. This CDR3 is CASSVSWGVETQYF. The CDR3 DNA reads as TGTGCCAGCAGCGTATCGTGGGGTGTGGAGACCCAGTACTTC.

The J gene is TRBJ2-3, the V gene TRBV6-6; 7 bases map to TRBD2. The CDR3 spans 13 residues. Trimming took 8 bases from V and 2 from J; bases not matched to a gene: 4. Germline-derived CDR1 and CDR2 are MNHNY and SVGAGI (reference sequence). For the CDR3, the DNA is TGTGCCAGCGACGGGACTAACACAGATACGCAGTATTTT. Protein sequence: CASDGTNTDTQYF.

The chain employs TRBV15 and TRBJ1-2; tentative D call: TRBD1 (5 bases). CDR3 length: 15 residues. The germline CDR1 and CDR2 sequences are LNHNV and YYDKDF (reference sequence). V was clipped by 0 bases and J by 4 bases, with 12 bases between them. This CDR3 is CATSRDLTDSYGYTF. The CDR3 nucleotides read TGTGCCACCAGCAGAGATTTGACAGACAGCTATGGCTACACCTTC.

The chain joins TRBV5-6 to TRBJ2-5; D is perhaps TRBD1 or TRBD2 (6 bases each). Between the trimmed V and J ends, which lost 1 base and 5 bases, there was a span of 15 bases. The germline V gene has CDR1 SGHDT and CDR2 YYEEEE. The CDR3 length is 15 residues. The CDR3 is CASSLRRLGGETQYF. The CDR3 nucleotides are TGTGCCAGCAGCTTGCGGCGGCTAGGGGGGGAGACCCAGTACTTC.

The chain joins TRBV3-1 (or the pseudogene TRBV3-2) to TRBJ1-6; unclear D gene. Trimming pared 0 bases from V and 1 base from J, leaving 16 bases between. The CDR3 covers 19 residues. Looked up from germline, CDR1 is LGHDT and CDR2 is YNNKEL (reference sequence). DNA of the CDR3: TGTGCCAGCAGCCAAGATAGGCGGCCCAGGAGGTCCTATAATTCACCCCTCCACTTT. It codes for CASSQDRRPRRSYNSPLHF.

The chain is built from TRBV24-1 and TRBJ2-2; D possibly matches TRBD1 or TRBD2 (5 bases each). The CDR3 contains 14 residues. Trimming removed 9 bases from V and 4 bases from J, with 14 bases in between. CDR1 is KGHDR and CDR2 is SFDVKD in the germline V gene. This chain's CDR3 is CATGGEAGTGELFF. DNA for the CDR3: TGTGCCACCGGGGGAGAAGCAGGCACCGGGGAGCTGTTTTTT.

The chain combines TRBV6-2 or TRBV6-3 with TRBJ2-5; 8 bases match TRBD2. CDR3 size: 17 residues. Looked up from germline, CDR1 is MNHEY and CDR2 is SVGEGT. J gave up 4 bases and V 2 bases, and 12 bases lay outside the gene matches. The CDR3: CASSYTDKREKGETQYF. In DNA form, the CDR3 reads TGTGCCAGCAGTTACACTGATAAGCGGGAGAAGGGAGAGACCCAGTACTTC.

V usage is TRBV5-1 and J usage is TRBJ2-7; 10 nucleotides match TRBD1. V gave up 4 bases and J gave up 1 base; unmatched junction bases: 5. The CDR3 spans 15 residues. CDR1 is SGHRS, CDR2 YFSETQ, per germline. For the CDR3, the DNA is TGCGCCAGCAGCCCCGGACAGGGGGTATCCTACGAGCAGTACTTC. This sequence encodes CASSPGQGVSYEQYF.

The chain links TRBV19 to TRBJ1-4, with 8 bases that match TRBD1. The CDR3 contains 15 residues. In germline, CDR1 is LNHDA, CDR2 SQIVND (reference sequence). V dropped 3 bases and J dropped 14; count of bases not matched to a gene: 14. CDR3 sequence (DNA): TGTGCCAGTAGTATGGTCCAGGGGGCTCAAGGCATCCTGTTTTTT. This sequence encodes CASSMVQGAQGILFF.

V is TRBV24-1 and J is TRBJ2-5; no firm D call. In germline, CDR1 is KGHDR, CDR2 SFDVKD. Deletions cut 6 bases from V and 0 bases from J, with 10 bases between. The CDR3 consists of 14 residues. Written as DNA, the CDR3 is TGTGCCACCAGTCCCTGGACCGACCAAGAGACCCAGTACTTC. Protein: CATSPWTDQETQYF.

The chain links TRBV12-3 or TRBV12-4 to TRBJ2-5, with no clear D. V lost 6 bases and J 11 bases, leaving 13 bases between the germline ends. The CDR3 runs to 11 residues. The CDR3, as DNA: TGTGCCAGCAGCTTAAGCACGGATCAGTACTTC. This sequence encodes CASSLSTDQYF.

J is TRBJ2-3 and V is TRBV25-1, with D unclear. The germline gives CDR1 MGHDK, CDR2 SYGVNS. Trimming took 4 bases from V and 3 from J, leaving 11 bases between them. CDR3 length: 14 amino acids. CDR3 in amino acids: CASSAEDVTDTQYF. The CDR3 coding sequence is TGTGCCAGCAGTGCCGAGGATGTGACAGATACGCAGTATTTT.

V gene TRBV5-1 combines with J gene TRBJ2-7; 8 positions match TRBD1. The CDR3 spans 17 residues. Unmatched junction bases numbered 8, after V lost 0 bases and J lost 0 bases. Germline V gene lookup returns CDR1 SGHRS and CDR2 YFSETQ. CDR3 in DNA: TGCGCCAGCAGCTTGGCCAAGGACAGGGTTAGCTCCTACGAGCAGTACTTC. This translates into CASSLAKDRVSSYEQYF.

This chain links TRBV19 with TRBJ2-7, with D maybe TRBD2 (5 bases). The V gene lost 2 bases and the J gene lost 3 bases, with 14 bases spanning the gap. The CDR3 consists of 15 residues. CDR1 and CDR2 (germline): LNHDA, SQIVND (reference sequence). The CDR3 protein is CASSITSSDYYEQYF. DNA of the CDR3: TGTGCCAGTAGTATAACGTCCTCTGACTACTACGAGCAGTACTTC. The full variable domain, with the rest looked up from reference TRBV19 and TRBJ2-7, is DGGITQSPKYLFRKEGQNVTLSCEQNLNHDAMYWYRQDPGQGLRLIYYSQIVNDFQKGDIAEGYSVSREKKESFPLTVTSAQKNPTAFYLCASSITSSDYYEQYFGPGTRLTVT.

V gene TRBV11-2 combines with J gene TRBJ2-7; TRBD2 matches 7 bases. The CDR3 has 14 amino acids. The germline gives CDR1 SGHAT, CDR2 FQNNGV. The J segment lost 2 bases and the V segment lost 7 bases, leaving 8 bases of the junction unmatched. CDR3 DNA: TGTGCCAGCACCCCCGGGGGGAGGGCCTACGAGCAGTACTTC. Its protein product is CASTPGGRAYEQYF.